This T cell receptor beta chain was captured in a study of radiation and T cells in renal cell carcinoma. Assay used: immunoSEQ multiplex PCR; TCRdb lists only in-frame clones, some missing. Among 120,000 or so clones listed, about 88% were seen once. This clone has just one count. Time point of the sample: blood 2 weeks post-SBRT. Treatment here: 15 Gy SBRT to primary tumor, nephrectomy 4 weeks later. The J segment lost 6 bases and the V segment lost 4 bases, leaving 7 bases of the junction unmatched. The CDR3 runs 15 residues. Germline V CDR1 and CDR2: MDHEN, SYDVKM. This TCR was sampled from a woman between 70 and 85 years old with renal cell carcinoma. Sequenced here: blood, sampled from a patient whose treatment included radiotherapy and nephrectomy. The chain joins TRBV28 to TRBJ2-2; TRBD2 matches 8 bases. In nucleotides, the CDR3 is TGTGCCAGCAGTTCGGGGGGGCCTTCGGCCGGGGAGCTGTTTTTT. It specifies CASSSGGPSAGELFF.